One T cell receptor beta chain is described in this entry. Antigen: not known. V shed 6 bases and J shed 0 bases, with 15 bases lying between them. Germline V gene data show CDR1 as ENHRY and CDR2 as SYGVKD. The CDR3 has 16 residues. This sample is part of a study of CD8 T cells in ankylosing spondylitis. Overall study findings and caveats: The authors reported significant enrichment of disease-linked clones in matched ankylosing spondylitis synovial fluid. Fewer than 10 highly homologous variants made up a TCR beta motif that seemed to typify ankylosing spondylitis blood.

MiXCR was run by TCRdb on the 5' RACE reads, yielding one entry per CDR3 protein. The sample includes about 540,000 distinct CDR3 sequences, 9.5% to 15% of them seen just once. This chain connects TRBV10-3 to TRBJ2-1, with a tentative D call TRBD1 (5 bases). The sample comprised blood, either unsorted or a sorted T cell fraction (not recorded which). The clonotype was recovered from a male donor with ankylosing spondylitis. For the CDR3, the DNA is TGTGCCATCAGCGCAACAGGCGGCAGCTCCTACAATGAGCAGTTCTTC. It translates to CAISATGGSSYNEQFF.